This TCR beta chain was found in a study of human T cells and chemical hapten exposure. The CDR3 consists of 14 residues. From germline, CDR1 is MDHEN and CDR2 SYDVKM. With 6 bases removed from V and 8 bases from J, the gap between germline ends came to 16 bases. TCRdb re-called the RACE reads with MiXCR, one entry per CDR3 protein. The table has 330,000 or so distinct CDR3 sequences, around 6% seen once. Time point noted: patch test 2, 6 weeks after DPC sensitization. Indicated treatment: therapeutic diphenylcyclopropenone sensitization with weekly scalp DPC. The chain employs TRBV28 and TRBJ2-2, with D perhaps TRBD1 (6 bases). The sequenced sample was whole blood, obtained in connection with sensitization to the hapten diphenylcyclopropenone (DPC). The TCR sequence derives from a woman between 18 and 29 years old with alopecia areata. Some clones in this sample may be carry-over from other donors' samples. The CDR3 bases are TGTGCCAGCAGCAGGGCAGGGGTCTCGGGGGAGCTGTTTTTT. Translated, it gives CASSRAGVSGELFF.